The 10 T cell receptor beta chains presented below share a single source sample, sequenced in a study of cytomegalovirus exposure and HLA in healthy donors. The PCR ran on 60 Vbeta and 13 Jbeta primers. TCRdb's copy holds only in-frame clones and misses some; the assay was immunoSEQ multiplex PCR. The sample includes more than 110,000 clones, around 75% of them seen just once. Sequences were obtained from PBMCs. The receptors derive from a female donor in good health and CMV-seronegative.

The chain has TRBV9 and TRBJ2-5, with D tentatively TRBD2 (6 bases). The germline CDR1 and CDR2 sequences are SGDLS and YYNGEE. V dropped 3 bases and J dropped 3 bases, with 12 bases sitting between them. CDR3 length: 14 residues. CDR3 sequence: CASSEEGAEETQYF. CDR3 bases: TGTGCCAGCAGCGAGGAGGGAGCGGAAGAGACCCAGTACTTC.

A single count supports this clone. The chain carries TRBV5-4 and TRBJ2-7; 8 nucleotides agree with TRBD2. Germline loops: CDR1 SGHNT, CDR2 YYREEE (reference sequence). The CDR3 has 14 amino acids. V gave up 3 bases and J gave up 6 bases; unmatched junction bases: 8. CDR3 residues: CASSSAGAPGEQYF. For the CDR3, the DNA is TGTGCCAGCAGCTCAGCGGGGGCCCCTGGCGAGCAGTACTTC.

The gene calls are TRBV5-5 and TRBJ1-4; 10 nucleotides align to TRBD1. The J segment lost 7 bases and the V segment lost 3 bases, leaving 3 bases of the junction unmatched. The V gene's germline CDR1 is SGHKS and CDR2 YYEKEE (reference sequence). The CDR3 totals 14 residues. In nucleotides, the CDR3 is TGTGCCAGCAGCTGGGACAGGGGAGGTGAAAAACTGTTTTTT. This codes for CASSWDRGGEKLFF.

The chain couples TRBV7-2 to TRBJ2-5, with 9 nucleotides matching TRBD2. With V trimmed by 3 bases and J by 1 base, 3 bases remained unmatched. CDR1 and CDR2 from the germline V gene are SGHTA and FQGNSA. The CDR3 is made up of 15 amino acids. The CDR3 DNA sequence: TGTGCCAGCAGCTTCACTAGCGGGCTCCAAGAGACCCAGTACTTC. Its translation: CASSFTSGLQETQYF.

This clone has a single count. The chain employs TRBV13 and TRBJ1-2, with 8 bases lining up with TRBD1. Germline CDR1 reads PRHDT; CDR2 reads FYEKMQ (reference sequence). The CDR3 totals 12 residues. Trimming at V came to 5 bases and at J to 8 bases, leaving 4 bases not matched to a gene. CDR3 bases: TGTGCCAGCAGCCAGACAGGGGACGGCTACACCTTC. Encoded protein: CASSQTGDGYTF.

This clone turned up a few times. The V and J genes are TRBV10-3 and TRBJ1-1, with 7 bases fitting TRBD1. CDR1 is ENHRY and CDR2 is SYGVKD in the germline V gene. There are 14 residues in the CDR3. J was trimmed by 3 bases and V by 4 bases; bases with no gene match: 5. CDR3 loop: CAISGATGDTEAFF. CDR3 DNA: TGTGCCATCAGTGGGGCTACAGGGGACACTGAAGCTTTCTTT.

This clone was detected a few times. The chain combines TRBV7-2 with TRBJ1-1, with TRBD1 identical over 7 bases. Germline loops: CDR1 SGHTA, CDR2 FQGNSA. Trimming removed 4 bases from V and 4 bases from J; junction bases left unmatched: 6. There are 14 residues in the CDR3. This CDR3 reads CASSYRGGFTEAFF. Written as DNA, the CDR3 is TGTGCCAGCAGCTACAGGGGAGGATTCACTGAAGCTTTCTTT.

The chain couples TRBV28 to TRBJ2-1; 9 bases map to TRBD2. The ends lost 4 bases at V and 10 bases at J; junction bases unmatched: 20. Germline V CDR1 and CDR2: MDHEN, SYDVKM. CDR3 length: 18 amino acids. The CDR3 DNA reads TGTGCCAGCAGTTCCCTGGACGAGGCTAGCGGGGACTATCGGGAGCAGTTCTTC. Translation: CASSSLDEASGDYREQFF.

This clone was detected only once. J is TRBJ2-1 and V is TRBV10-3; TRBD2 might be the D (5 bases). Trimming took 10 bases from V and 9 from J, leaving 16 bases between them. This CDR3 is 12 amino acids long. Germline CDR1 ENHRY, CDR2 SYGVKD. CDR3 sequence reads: CATSRPSGEQFF. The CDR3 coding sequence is TGTGCCACCAGCCGTCCCAGCGGTGAGCAGTTCTTC.

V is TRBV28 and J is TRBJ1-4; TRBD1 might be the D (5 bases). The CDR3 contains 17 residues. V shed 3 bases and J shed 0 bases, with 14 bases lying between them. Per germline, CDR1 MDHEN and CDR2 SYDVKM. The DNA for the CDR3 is TGTGCCAGCAGTTTCCCCACGTCGACAGCAACTAATGAAAAACTGTTTTTT. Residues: CASSFPTSTATNEKLFF.